The clone carrying this T cell receptor beta chain was observed a few times. As yet, its antigen is unknown. The source of the sample is a study of cytomegalovirus exposure and HLA in healthy donors. It was with 60 Vbeta and 13 Jbeta primers that the PCR ran. The table came from immunoSEQ multiplex PCR; TCRdb's copy has only in-frame clones and leaves some out. The data hold some 170,000 clones, with 70% to 75% observed a single time. Study observations and caveats: In an earlier analysis, about 87% or about 30%: the productive usage of most TCR beta V segments.

Sequenced input: PBMCs. The clonotype originates from a man aged 18 to 30 in good health and CMV-seropositive.

CDR3 residues: CASRPIQGRGYTF. The CDR3 nucleotides read TGTGCCAGCAGGCCCATACAGGGGAGAGGCTACACCTTC. The rearrangement joins TRBV6-9 to TRBJ1-2; 7 positions agree with TRBD1. V shed 6 bases, J shed 8 bases, and the junction held 9 bases outside the gene matches. CDR1 is MNHGY and CDR2 is SVAAGI in the germline V gene. There are 13 residues in the CDR3.